This T cell receptor (beta chain) appears in the sequencing data of a study of cytomegalovirus exposure and HLA in healthy donors. Study in general: Samples from HLA-typed donors yielded 65 million to 85 million unique TCRs in an early data release. Of some 400 genotyped donors, approximately 80% clustered with self-reported Caucasian donors. Regarding the study as a whole: The classifier was said to identify cytomegalovirus status with high specificity and sensitivity. Later analysis associated a missense DCLRE1C variant with TCR beta V- and J-gene trimming.

Trimming stripped 0 bases from V and 0 bases from J, with 15 bases between. The CDR3 spans 17 residues. Per the germline V gene, CDR1 is SGHDN and CDR2 is FVKESK. On this clone: Its specificity is unknown.

The PCR ran on 60 Vbeta and 13 Jbeta primers. TCRdb's copy holds only in-frame clones and misses some; the assay was immunoSEQ multiplex PCR. The sample has 200,000 to 300,000 clones, about four fifths seen once. Sequenced input: PBMCs. V is TRBV14 and J is TRBJ2-7; tentative D call: TRBD2 (5 bases). This TCR came from a woman aged 40-49 years in good health and CMV-seropositive. This CDR3 reads CASSQDLSPGYSYEQYF. The CDR3 nucleotides read TGTGCCAGCAGCCAAGATCTAAGCCCGGGGTACTCCTACGAGCAGTACTTC.